This T cell receptor beta chain originates from a study of beta chain features in type 1 diabetes. Germline V gene sequence: CDR1 LNHNV, CDR2 YYDKDF (reference sequence). The CDR3 is made up of 15 amino acids. V lost 2 bases, J lost 0 bases, and 4 bases stayed unmatched. Expressed TCRB transcripts were sequenced because the entire RNA isolate underwent reverse transcription. The method was immunoSEQ multiplex PCR; TCRdb's version includes in-frame clones alone and lacks a portion of them. The repertoire consists of more than 300,000 clones, with 10% to 15% occurring once and the leading ten covering approximately 0.015%.

Sequenced: naive CD4+ T cells from blood. The clonotype comes from a man younger than 35 in good health. The chain is built from TRBV15 and TRBJ2-7, with 7 nucleotides matching TRBD1. The CDR3 DNA follows: TGTGCCACCAGCAGACTCGACAGGGACTCCTACGAGCAGTACTTC. Its protein product is CATSRLDRDSYEQYF. Full variable domain (outside the CDR3, taken from reference TRBV15 and TRBJ2-7): DAMVIQNPRYQVTQFGKPVTLSCSQTLNHNVMYWYQQKSSQAPKLLFHYYDKDFNNEADTPDNFQSRRPNTSFCFLDIRSPGLGDTAMYLCATSRLDRDSYEQYFGPGTRLTVT.